This T cell receptor beta chain was identified in a study of T cells in localized non-small cell lung cancer. Study findings and constraints: A higher density of T cells in blood coincided with extended overall survival.

Sequencing used immunoSEQ multiplex PCR; TCRdb keeps in-frame clones, though not all of them. Of 130,000 or so clones in the sample, approximately 88% were seen once. This clone has a handful of counts. Its matching antigen is unknown. There are 17 residues in the CDR3. The V segment lost 4 bases and the J segment 4 bases; nucleotides outside the gene matches: 13. CDR1 and CDR2 (germline): SGHAT, FQDESV (reference sequence). The TCR originated in a female donor at least 60 years old with stage I lung adenocarcinoma. Sequenced here: peripheral blood, sampled before any cancer treatment. J is TRBJ2-1 and V is TRBV11-1; 7 positions match TRBD2. The CDR3 region has the DNA TGTGCCAGCAGCTCCCCGAGACGGGAGGAAGGGTACAATGAGCAGTTCTTC. Translating it yields CASSSPRREEGYNEQFF.